A single sample is the source of the 5 T cell receptor beta chains below, sequenced in a study of regulatory T cells in long-lasting Graves disease. Arm-PCR with iRepertoire HTBI primers amplified the CDR3 regions for these TCR beta libraries. TCRdb called the multiplex PCR reads again in MiXCR, with one record for every CDR3 protein. The top ten clones hold under 25% of a sample with about 400,000 distinct CDR3 sequences, 20% of them seen once. The time point is: persistent/refractory GD, antithyroid drugs over 5 years with positive TRAb. PBMCs were the source of the RNA used for TCR sequencing. The sequencing used peripheral blood mononuclear cells (PBMCs), collected when the disease was refractory, from a patient treated with antithyroid drugs. The receptors originated from a female donor with Graves disease.

Notes on this clonotype: A much larger clone sits a single nucleotide away, making a read error possible. V and J are TRBV5-1 and TRBJ1-2; D is possibly TRBD1 (5 bases). The CDR3 sequence is 13 residues long. CDR1 and CDR2 from the germline V gene are SGHRS and YFSETQ. The CDR3 DNA is TGCGCCAACAGCTCCCCGGGGGGCTATGGCTACACCTTC. This sequence encodes CANSSPGGYGYTF.

In this sample, this clonotype turned up once. CDR3 nucleotide sequence: TGTGCCAGCAGCGCCCGGGACCGACCCCCCGGCGAGCAGTACTTC. This encodes CASSARDRPPGEQYF. The V and J genes are TRBV2 and TRBJ2-7; D is tentatively TRBD1 or TRBD2 (5 bases each). Per germline, CDR1 SNHLY and CDR2 FYNNEI. Deletions cut 6 bases from V and 6 bases from J, with 21 bases between. There are 15 residues in the CDR3.

This clonotype came up a few times. V usage is TRBV5-4 and J usage is TRBJ1-2; D remains unclear. There are 14 residues in the CDR3. Per the germline V gene, CDR1 is SGHNT and CDR2 is YYREEE (reference sequence). Trimming removed 0 bases from V and 6 bases from J, with 12 bases in between. DNA for the CDR3: TGTGCCAGCAGCTTGGTGGCGGGAAGCAATGGCTACACCTTC. Its translation: CASSLVAGSNGYTF.

At least ten counts were recorded for this clonotype. The chain has TRBV12-3 or TRBV12-4 and TRBJ2-2; D perhaps matches TRBD2 (5 bases). This CDR3 spans 15 amino acids. Trimming left V 5 bases short and J 6 bases short, with 16 bases between. CDR3 DNA sequence: TGTGCCAGCAGTCTTGAGAGGGCCGGGGCCGGGGAGCTGTTTTTT. This gives the protein CASSLERAGAGELFF.

This clonotype has at least ten counts. This chain joins TRBV7-2 and TRBJ1-2, with D possibly matching TRBD1 (6 bases). The germline gives CDR1 SGHTA, CDR2 FQGNSA. The CDR3 length is 14 residues. V was clipped by 1 base and J by 2 bases, with 8 bases between them. The CDR3 spells CASSLDGQNYGYTF. The CDR3 DNA is TGTGCCAGCAGCTTAGATGGACAGAACTATGGCTACACCTTC. Using reference TRBV7-2 and TRBJ1-2 for the parts outside the CDR3, the full variable domain is GAGVSQSPSNKVTEKGKDVELRCDPISGHTALYWYRQSLGQGLEFLIYFQGNSAPDKSGLPSDRFSAERTGGSVSTLTIQRTQQEDSAVYLCASSLDGQNYGYTFGSGTRLTVV.